One sample yielded the 12 T cell receptor beta chains listed below, sequenced in a study of shared clonotypes between healthy human individuals. The protocol was immunoSEQ multiplex PCR, while the TCRdb copy is restricted to in-frame clones and leaves out a portion. This table has about 2 million clones, about 95% appearing once. Material: naive CD4+ T cells sorted from blood. Subset specified: CD45RA+ positively selected. These receptors were collected from a man aged 18 to 29 in good health.

The gene calls are TRBV4-1 and TRBJ1-3, with a weak D call TRBD1 (6 bases). The CDR3 is made up of 19 amino acids. Trimming left V 1 base short and J 0 bases short, with 19 bases between. Germline lookup yields CDR1 MGHRA and CDR2 YSYEKL. DNA of the CDR3: TGCGCCAGCAGCCAAGTTCTCCTCCGTGGACAGACCTCTGGAAACACCATATATTTT. Protein: CASSQVLLRGQTSGNTIYF.

Note on this clone: In the same sample, other DNA sequences code for this CDR3. V is TRBV19 and J is TRBJ2-6; D uncertain. V lost 6 bases to trimming and J lost 1 base, with 4 bases between them. This CDR3 comprises 13 residues. CDR1 and CDR2 from the germline V gene are LNHDA and SQIVND (reference sequence). The CDR3 protein is CASRISGANVLTF. The CDR3, as DNA: TGTGCCAGTAGGATATCTGGGGCCAACGTCCTGACTTTC.

V usage is TRBV27 and J usage is TRBJ2-7; 7 bases fit TRBD2. The germline V gene encodes CDR1 MNHEY and CDR2 SMNVEV (reference sequence). This CDR3 region has 15 residues. V gave up 2 bases and J gave up 3 bases; unmatched junction bases: 7. The CDR3 is CASSLSASGNYEQYF. In DNA, the CDR3 is TGTGCCAGCAGTTTAAGTGCTAGCGGCAACTACGAGCAGTACTTC.

This clone was detected only once. The chain links TRBV10-3 to TRBJ1-4, with D perhaps matching TRBD1 (5 bases). Germline V gene sequence: CDR1 ENHRY, CDR2 SYGVKD. Trimming pared 8 bases from V and 12 bases from J, leaving 13 bases between. The CDR3 runs 11 residues. CDR3 sequence reads: CAIGDLGELFF. The CDR3 coding sequence is TGTGCCATCGGCGACTTAGGGGAACTGTTTTTT.

This clone was recorded once. Other nucleotide sequences from this sample produce the same CDR3. The chain recombines TRBV27 with TRBJ1-5; D is perhaps TRBD1 (5 bases). Germline loops: CDR1 MNHEY, CDR2 SMNVEV (reference sequence). Trimming removed 2 bases at V and 6 bases at J, with 11 bases between. The CDR3 has 14 residues. The CDR3 is CASSLGGVGQPQHF. CDR3 in DNA: TGTGCCAGCAGTTTAGGGGGGGTAGGTCAGCCCCAGCATTTT.

This chain joins TRBV7-2 and TRBJ2-1; the match to TRBD2 covers 7 bases. Trimming at V came to 3 bases and at J to 3 bases, leaving 2 bases not matched to a gene. This CDR3 has 14 amino acids. Germline V gene data show CDR1 as SGHTA and CDR2 as FQGNSA. The CDR3 sequence is CASSFWGGYNEQFF. The CDR3 DNA follows: TGTGCCAGCAGCTTCTGGGGGGGCTACAATGAGCAGTTCTTC.

To note about this clone: Other DNA sequences in this specimen translate into the identical CDR3. The rearrangement uses TRBV5-1 and TRBJ2-3; TRBD2 matches at 7 bases. In germline, CDR1 is SGHRS, CDR2 YFSETQ. CDR3 length: 14 amino acids. V gave up 2 bases and J gave up 1 base; unmatched junction bases: 1. The CDR3 reads CASSFAGGTDTQYF. In nucleotides, the CDR3 is TGCGCCAGCAGCTTTGCGGGAGGCACAGATACGCAGTATTTT.

This chain uses TRBV6-1 with TRBJ2-7; D may be TRBD1 (6 bases). CDR1 is MNHNS and CDR2 is SASEGT in the germline V gene. Trimming stripped 2 bases from V and 3 bases from J, with 14 bases between. The CDR3 is made up of 15 amino acids. The CDR3 DNA follows: TGTGCCAGCAGTGAACTCTGGACAGCCAACTACGAGCAGTACTTC. It codes for CASSELWTANYEQYF.

This chain uses TRBV5-1 with TRBJ2-3; TRBD2 matches 7 bases. The CDR3 is 16 residues long. Trimming took 7 bases from V and 4 from J; bases not matched to a gene: 15. CDR1 and CDR2 (germline): SGHRS, YFSETQ. The chain's CDR3 is CASRLSSSGTADTQYF. The CDR3 DNA reads TGCGCCAGCCGATTAAGTTCTAGCGGTACGGCAGATACGCAGTATTTT.

This clone has only a few counts. The rearrangement joins TRBV7-2 to TRBJ2-5, with no clear D. V lost 5 bases, J lost 3 bases, and 10 bases lay in between. Germline V CDR1 and CDR2: SGHTA, FQGNSA. CDR3 length: 13 amino acids. This CDR3 is CASSPRGEETQYF. CDR3 in DNA: TGTGCCAGCAGCCCACGCGGAGAAGAGACCCAGTACTTC.

In this sample, this clone turned up once. The J gene is TRBJ1-6, the V gene TRBV4-1; the match to TRBD1 covers 8 bases. The trim removed 4 bases at V and 14 bases at J, leaving 13 bases unmatched. Per the germline V gene, CDR1 is MGHRA and CDR2 is YSYEKL. This CDR3 has 15 amino acids. The CDR3 region is CASSPPGQVSLSLHF. CDR3 nucleotides: TGCGCCAGCAGCCCGCCGGGACAGGTTTCTTTATCCCTCCACTTT.

In DNA form, the CDR3 reads TGTGCCAGCTCACCGGGACCCCAAGGACTTTACGAGCAGTACTTC. Translated: CASSPGPQGLYEQYF. The chain carries TRBV18 and TRBJ2-7, with D perhaps TRBD1 or TRBD2 (5 bases each). CDR1 KGHSH and CDR2 LQKENI come from the germline V gene. The CDR3 is 15 amino acids. The germline V and J ends were trimmed by 3 bases and 4 bases, with 16 bases remaining between them.